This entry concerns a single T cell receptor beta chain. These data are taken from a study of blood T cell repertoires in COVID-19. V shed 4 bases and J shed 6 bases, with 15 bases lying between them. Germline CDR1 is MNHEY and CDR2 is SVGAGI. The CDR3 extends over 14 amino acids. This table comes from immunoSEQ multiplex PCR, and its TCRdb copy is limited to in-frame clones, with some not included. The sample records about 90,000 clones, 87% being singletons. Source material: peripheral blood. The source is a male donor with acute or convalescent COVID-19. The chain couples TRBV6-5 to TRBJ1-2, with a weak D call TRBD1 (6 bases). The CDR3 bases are TGTGCCAGCAGTTCCGCACAGGGCTCAAATGGCTACACCTTC. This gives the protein CASSSAQGSNGYTF.